Included here is one TCR beta chain sequence, with context. The data stem from a study of graft-versus-host responses after intestinal transplantation. The authors processed graft tissue to release intraepithelial and lamina propria lymphocytes. Produced via immunoSEQ multiplex PCR; TCRdb's table is partial and in-frame only. The table records about 18,000 clones, 79% of them present only once. Germline V CDR1 and CDR2: LGHNA, YNFKEQ. Trimming removed 0 bases from V and 0 bases from J, with 9 bases in between. This CDR3 has 16 residues. The source was ileum tissue, collected 450 to 490 days after intestinal transplant. This clonotype originated in a human patient who received an intestinal transplant, so some T cells may come from the graft donor. This rearrangement joins TRBV4-2 to TRBJ1-5, with unresolved D. The CDR3 DNA follows: TGTGCCAGCAGCCAAGATCTCGCCTATAGCAATCAGCCCCAGCATTTT. This gives the protein CASSQDLAYSNQPQHF.